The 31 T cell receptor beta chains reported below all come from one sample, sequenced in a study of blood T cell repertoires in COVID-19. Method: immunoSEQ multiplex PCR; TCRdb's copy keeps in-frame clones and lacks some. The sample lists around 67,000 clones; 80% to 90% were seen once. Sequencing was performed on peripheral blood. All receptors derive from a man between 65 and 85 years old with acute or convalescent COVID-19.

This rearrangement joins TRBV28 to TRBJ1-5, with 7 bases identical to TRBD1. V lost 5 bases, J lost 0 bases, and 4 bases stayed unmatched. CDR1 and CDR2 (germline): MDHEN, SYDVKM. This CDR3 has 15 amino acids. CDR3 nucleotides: TGTGCCAGCAGTGGGGACAGCAATAGCAATCAGCCCCAGCATTTT. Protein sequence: CASSGDSNSNQPQHF.

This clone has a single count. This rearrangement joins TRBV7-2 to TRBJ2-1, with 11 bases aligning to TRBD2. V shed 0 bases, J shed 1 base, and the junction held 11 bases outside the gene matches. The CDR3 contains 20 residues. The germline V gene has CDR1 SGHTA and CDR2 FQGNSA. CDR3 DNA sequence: TGTGCCAGCAGCTTAGCTCCGGCTAGCGGGAGGAGGGGGTCCTACAATGAGCAGTTCTTC. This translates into CASSLAPASGRRGSYNEQFF.

The CDR3 DNA follows: TGTGCCAGCAGCACCGTCCAGGGGGCCACGGGGTACGAGCAGTACTTC. This gives the protein CASSTVQGATGYEQYF. The chain carries TRBV5-4 and TRBJ2-7; 8 nucleotides line up with TRBD1. CDR1 is SGHNT, CDR2 YYREEE, per germline (reference sequence). V gave up 4 bases and J gave up 4 bases; unmatched junction bases: 13. The CDR3 loop spans 16 amino acids.

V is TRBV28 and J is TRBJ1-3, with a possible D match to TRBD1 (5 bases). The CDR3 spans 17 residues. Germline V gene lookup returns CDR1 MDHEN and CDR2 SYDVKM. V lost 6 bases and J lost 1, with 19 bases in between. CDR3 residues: CASSTGQGVWSGNTIYF. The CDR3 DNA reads TGTGCCAGCAGCACGGGCCAAGGGGTATGGTCTGGAAACACCATATATTTT.

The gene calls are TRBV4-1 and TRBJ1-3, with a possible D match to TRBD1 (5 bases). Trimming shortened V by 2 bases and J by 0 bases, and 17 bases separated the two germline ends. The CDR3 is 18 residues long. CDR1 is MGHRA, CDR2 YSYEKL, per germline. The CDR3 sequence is CASSQQGFGASSGNTIYF. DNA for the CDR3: TGCGCCAGCAGCCAACAGGGCTTCGGCGCCAGCTCTGGAAACACCATATATTTT.

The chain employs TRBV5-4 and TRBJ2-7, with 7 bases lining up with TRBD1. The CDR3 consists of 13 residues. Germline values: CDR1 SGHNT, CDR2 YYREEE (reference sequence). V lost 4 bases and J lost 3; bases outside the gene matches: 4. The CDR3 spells CASSANRGYEQYF. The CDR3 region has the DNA TGTGCCAGCAGCGCAAACAGGGGCTACGAGCAGTACTTC.

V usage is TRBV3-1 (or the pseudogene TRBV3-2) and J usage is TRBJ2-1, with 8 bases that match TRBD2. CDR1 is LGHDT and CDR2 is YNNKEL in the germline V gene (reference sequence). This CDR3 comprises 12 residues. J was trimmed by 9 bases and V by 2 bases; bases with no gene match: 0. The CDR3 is CASSQTSGEQFF. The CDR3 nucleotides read TGTGCCAGCAGCCAAACTAGCGGTGAGCAGTTCTTC.

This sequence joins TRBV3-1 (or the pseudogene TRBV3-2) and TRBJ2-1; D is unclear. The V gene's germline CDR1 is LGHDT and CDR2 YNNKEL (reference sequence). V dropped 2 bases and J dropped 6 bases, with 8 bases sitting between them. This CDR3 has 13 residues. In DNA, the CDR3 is TGTGCCAGCAGCCAAAGGCGGTTCAATGAGCAGTTCTTC. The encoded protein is CASSQRRFNEQFF.

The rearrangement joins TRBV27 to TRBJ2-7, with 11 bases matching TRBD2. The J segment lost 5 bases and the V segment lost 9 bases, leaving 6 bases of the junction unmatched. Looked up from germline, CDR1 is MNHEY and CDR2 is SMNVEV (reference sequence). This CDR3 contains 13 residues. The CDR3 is CARFTSGSDEQYF. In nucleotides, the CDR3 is TGTGCCAGATTCACTAGCGGGAGTGACGAGCAGTACTTC.

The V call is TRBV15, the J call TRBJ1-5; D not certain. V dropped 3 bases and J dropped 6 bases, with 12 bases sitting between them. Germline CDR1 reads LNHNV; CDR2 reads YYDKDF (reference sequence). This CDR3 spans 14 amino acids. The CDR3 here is CATSSSGFGQPQHF. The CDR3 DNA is TGTGCCACCAGCAGTTCGGGGTTCGGTCAGCCCCAGCATTTT.

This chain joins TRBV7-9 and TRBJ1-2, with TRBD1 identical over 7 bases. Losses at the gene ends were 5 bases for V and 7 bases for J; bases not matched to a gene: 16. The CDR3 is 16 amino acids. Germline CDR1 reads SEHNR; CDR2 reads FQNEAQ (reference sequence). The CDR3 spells CASSLSSEGGKGGYTF. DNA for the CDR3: TGTGCCAGCAGCCTATCCAGCGAAGGGGGCAAGGGTGGCTACACCTTC.

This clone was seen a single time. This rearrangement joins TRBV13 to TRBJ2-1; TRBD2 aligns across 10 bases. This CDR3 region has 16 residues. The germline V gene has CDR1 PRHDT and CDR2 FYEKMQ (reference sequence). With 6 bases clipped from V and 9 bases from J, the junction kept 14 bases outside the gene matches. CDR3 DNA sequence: TGTGCCAGCAGGCTGGCGCTAGCGGGGGCCCACGGTGAGCAGTTCTTC. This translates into CASRLALAGAHGEQFF. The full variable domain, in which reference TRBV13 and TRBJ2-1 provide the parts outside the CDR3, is AAGVIQSPRHLIKEKRETATLKCYPIPRHDTVYWYQQGPGQDPQFLISFYEKMQSDKGSIPDRFSAQQFSDYHSELNMSSLELGDSALYFCASRLALAGAHGEQFFGPGTRLTVL.

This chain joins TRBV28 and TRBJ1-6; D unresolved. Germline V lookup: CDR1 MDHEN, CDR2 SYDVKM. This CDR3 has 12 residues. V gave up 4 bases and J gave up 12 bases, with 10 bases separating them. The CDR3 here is CASSSPTRPLHF. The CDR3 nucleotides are TGTGCCAGCAGTTCGCCGACAAGACCCCTCCACTTT.

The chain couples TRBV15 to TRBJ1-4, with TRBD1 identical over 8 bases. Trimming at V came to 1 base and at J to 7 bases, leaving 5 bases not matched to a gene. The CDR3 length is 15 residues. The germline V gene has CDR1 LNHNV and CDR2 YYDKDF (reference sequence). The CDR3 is CATSRAGGGSEKLFF. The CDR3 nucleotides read TGTGCCACCAGCAGAGCAGGGGGCGGGAGTGAAAAACTGTTTTTT.

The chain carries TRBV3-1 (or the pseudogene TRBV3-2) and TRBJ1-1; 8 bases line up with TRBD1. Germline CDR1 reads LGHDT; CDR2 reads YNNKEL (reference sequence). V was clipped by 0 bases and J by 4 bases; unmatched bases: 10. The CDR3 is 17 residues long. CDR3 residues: CASSQEPRGRLATEAFF. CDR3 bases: TGTGCCAGCAGCCAAGAACCCAGGGGGCGTTTGGCCACTGAAGCTTTCTTT.

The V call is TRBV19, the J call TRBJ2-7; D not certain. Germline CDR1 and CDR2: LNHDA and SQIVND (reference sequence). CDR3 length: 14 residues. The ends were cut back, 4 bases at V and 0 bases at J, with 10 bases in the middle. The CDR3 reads CASSRYPGSYEQYF. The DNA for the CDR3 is TGTGCCAGTAGTAGATACCCAGGCTCCTACGAGCAGTACTTC.

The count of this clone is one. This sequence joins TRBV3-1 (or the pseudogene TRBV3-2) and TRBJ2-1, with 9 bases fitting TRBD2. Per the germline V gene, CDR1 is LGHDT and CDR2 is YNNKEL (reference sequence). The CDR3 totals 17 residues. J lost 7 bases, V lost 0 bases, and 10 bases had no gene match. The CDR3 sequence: CASSQDVVSGSRNEQFF. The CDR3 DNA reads TGTGCCAGCAGCCAAGATGTTGTTAGCGGGAGTCGAAATGAGCAGTTCTTC.

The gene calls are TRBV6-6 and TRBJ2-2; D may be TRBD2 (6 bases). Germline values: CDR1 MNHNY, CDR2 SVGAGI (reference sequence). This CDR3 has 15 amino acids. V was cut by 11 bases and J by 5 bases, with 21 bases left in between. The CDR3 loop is CAGGSGRVSTGELFF. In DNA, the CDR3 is TGTGCCGGGGGTAGCGGCCGGGTGTCGACCGGGGAGCTGTTTTTT.

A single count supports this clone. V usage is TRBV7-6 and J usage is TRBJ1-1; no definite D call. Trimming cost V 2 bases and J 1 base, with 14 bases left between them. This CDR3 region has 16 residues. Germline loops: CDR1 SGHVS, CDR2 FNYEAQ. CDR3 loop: CASSLIGGQRNTEAFF. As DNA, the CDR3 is TGTGCCAGCAGCTTAATCGGTGGGCAGAGGAACACTGAAGCTTTCTTT. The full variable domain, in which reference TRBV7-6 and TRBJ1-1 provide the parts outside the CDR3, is GAGVSQSPRYKVTKRGQDVALRCDPISGHVSLYWYRQALGQGPEFLTYFNYEAQQDKSGLPNDRFSAERPEGSISTLTIQRTEQRDSAMYRCASSLIGGQRNTEAFFGQGTRLTVV.

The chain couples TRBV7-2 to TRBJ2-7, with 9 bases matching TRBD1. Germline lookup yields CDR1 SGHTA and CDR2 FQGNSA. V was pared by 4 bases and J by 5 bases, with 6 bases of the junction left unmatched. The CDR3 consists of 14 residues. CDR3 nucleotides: TGTGCCAGCAGCTCCCGACAGGGGGTCCACGAGCAGTACTTC. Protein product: CASSSRQGVHEQYF. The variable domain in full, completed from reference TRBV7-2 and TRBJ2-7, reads GAGVSQSPSNKVTEKGKDVELRCDPISGHTALYWYRQSLGQGLEFLIYFQGNSAPDKSGLPSDRFSAERTGGSVSTLTIQRTQQEDSAVYLCASSSRQGVHEQYFGPGTRLTVT.

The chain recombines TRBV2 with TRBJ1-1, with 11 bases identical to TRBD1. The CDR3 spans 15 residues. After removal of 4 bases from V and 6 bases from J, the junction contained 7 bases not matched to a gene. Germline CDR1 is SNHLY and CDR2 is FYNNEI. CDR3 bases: TGTGCCAGCAGTGCCCCGACGGGACAGGGGGCTGAAGCTTTCTTT. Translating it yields CASSAPTGQGAEAFF.

The CDR3 sequence: CASSISALYLEQFF. DNA for the CDR3: TGTGCCAGTAGTATTTCAGCGCTCTATCTTGAGCAGTTCTTC. The chain carries TRBV19 and TRBJ2-1; D is ambiguous. Germline loops: CDR1 LNHDA, CDR2 SQIVND (reference sequence). The CDR3 runs 14 residues. V was pared by 3 bases and J by 9 bases, with 15 bases between. The full variable domain, rest sourced from reference TRBV19 and TRBJ2-1, is DGGITQSPKYLFRKEGQNVTLSCEQNLNHDAMYWYRQDPGQGLRLIYYSQIVNDFQKGDIAEGYSVSREKKESFPLTVTSAQKNPTAFYLCASSISALYLEQFFGPGTRLTVL.

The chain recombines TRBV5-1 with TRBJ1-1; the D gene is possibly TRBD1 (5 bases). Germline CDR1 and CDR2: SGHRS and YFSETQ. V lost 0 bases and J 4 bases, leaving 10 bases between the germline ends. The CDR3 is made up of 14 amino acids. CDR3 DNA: TGCGCCAGCAGCTTGGCCACAGGATTCACTGAAGCTTTCTTT. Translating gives CASSLATGFTEAFF.

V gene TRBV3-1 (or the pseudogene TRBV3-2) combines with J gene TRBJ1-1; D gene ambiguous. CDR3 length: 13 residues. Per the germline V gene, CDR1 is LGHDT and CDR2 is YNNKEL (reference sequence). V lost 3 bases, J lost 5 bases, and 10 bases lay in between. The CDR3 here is CASSHGLGTEAFF. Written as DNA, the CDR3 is TGTGCCAGCAGCCACGGACTCGGGACTGAAGCTTTCTTT.

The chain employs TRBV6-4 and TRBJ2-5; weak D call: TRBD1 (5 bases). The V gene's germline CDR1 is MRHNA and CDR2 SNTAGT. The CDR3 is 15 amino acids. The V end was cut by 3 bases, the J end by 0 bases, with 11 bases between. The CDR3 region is CASSEGWGYQETQYF. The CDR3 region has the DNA TGTGCCAGCAGTGAGGGTTGGGGCTACCAAGAGACCCAGTACTTC.

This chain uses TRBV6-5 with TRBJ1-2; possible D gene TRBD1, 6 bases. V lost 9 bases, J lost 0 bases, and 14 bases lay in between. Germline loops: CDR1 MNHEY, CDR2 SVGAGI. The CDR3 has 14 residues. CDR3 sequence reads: CASRQANTNYGYTF. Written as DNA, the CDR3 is TGTGCCAGTAGACAGGCGAACACTAACTATGGCTACACCTTC.

The DNA of the CDR3 is TGCGCCAGCAGCTACCAGGGCCCCGGGGAGCTGTTTTTT. Amino acid sequence: CASSYQGPGELFF. The chain uses TRBV5-1 and TRBJ2-2, with D tentatively TRBD1 (5 bases). This CDR3 has 13 amino acids. V gave up 3 bases and J gave up 6 bases, with 9 bases separating them. Per germline, CDR1 SGHRS and CDR2 YFSETQ.

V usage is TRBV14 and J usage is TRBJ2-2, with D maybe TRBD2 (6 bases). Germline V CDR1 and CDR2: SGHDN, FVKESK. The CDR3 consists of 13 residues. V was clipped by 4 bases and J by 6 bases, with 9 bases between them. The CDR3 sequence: CASSLGLSGELFF. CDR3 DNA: TGTGCCAGCAGCCTAGGACTATCCGGGGAGCTGTTTTTT.

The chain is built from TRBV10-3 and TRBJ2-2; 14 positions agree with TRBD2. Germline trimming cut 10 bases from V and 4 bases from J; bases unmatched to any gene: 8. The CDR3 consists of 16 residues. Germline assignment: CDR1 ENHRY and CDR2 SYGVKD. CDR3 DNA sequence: TGTGCCACTTCCGGGACTAGCGGGAGAGGCACCGGGGAGCTGTTTTTT. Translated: CATSGTSGRGTGELFF.

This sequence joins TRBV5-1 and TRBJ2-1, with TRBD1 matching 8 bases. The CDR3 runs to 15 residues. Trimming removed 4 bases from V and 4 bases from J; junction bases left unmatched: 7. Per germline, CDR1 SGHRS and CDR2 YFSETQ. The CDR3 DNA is TGCGCCAGCAGCGTTGGGACAGGACAATACAATGAGCAGTTCTTC. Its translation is CASSVGTGQYNEQFF.

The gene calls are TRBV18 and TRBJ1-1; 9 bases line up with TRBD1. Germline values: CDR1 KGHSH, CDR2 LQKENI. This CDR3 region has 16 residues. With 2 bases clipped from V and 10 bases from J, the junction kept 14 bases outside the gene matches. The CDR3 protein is CASSPNQGQGMMVAFF. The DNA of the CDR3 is TGTGCCAGCTCACCAAACCAAGGACAGGGGATGATGGTAGCTTTCTTT. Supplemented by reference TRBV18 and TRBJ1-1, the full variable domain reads NAGVMQNPRHLVRRRGQEARLRCSPMKGHSHVYWYRQLPEEGLKFMVYLQKENIIDESGMPKERFSAEFPKEGPSILRIQQVVRGDSAAYFCASSPNQGQGMMVAFFGQGTRLTVV.